This T cell receptor (beta chain) derives from a study of blood T cell repertoires in COVID-19. Study background: Sites across the United States, Italy and Spain contributed samples from acute and convalescent COVID-19. Sources were T cells, B-cell-depleted T cells, or PBMCs; the material itself was cDNA or gDNA.

Original processing methods: The assay estimated nucleated cells by amplifying reference gene primers. Assay: immunoSEQ multiplex PCR; the TCRdb copy retains only in-frame clones and omits some. V, J and clone size reflect that table, while D and trimming were determined from the DNA. The table shows about 270,000 clones, with approximately 77% occurring only once. Trimming shortened V by 7 bases and J by 2 bases, and 14 bases separated the two germline ends. The CDR3 has 14 residues. The germline gives CDR1 SNHLY, CDR2 FYNNEI. The rearrangement uses TRBV2 and TRBJ1-2; D is undetermined. Sequenced material: peripheral blood. This clonotype was sampled from a woman aged 18-29 years with acute or convalescent COVID-19. In nucleotides, the CDR3 is TGTGCCAGCACCTTACACAGCCAGAACTATGGCTACACCTTC. Its translation is CASTLHSQNYGYTF.